This T cell receptor (beta chain) emerged from a study of T cell responses to AZD1222 COVID-19 vaccine. General observations from the study: At study baseline, merely roughly 6 AZD1222 recipients were seropositive. Unmutated variant regions are reportedly targeted by nearly half of spike-specific TCRs. Sampling that yielded the repertoires occurred only after the peak T cell response.

The assay was immunoSEQ multiplex PCR, and TCRdb's table has in-frame clones only and misses some. The sample has approximately 49,000 clones, approximately 79% seen once. Note on this clone: The antigen is not known.

The CDR3 totals 14 residues. Germline V gene lookup returns CDR1 SGDLS and CDR2 YYNGEE. Trimming cost V 0 bases and J 10 bases, with 16 bases left between them. The chain combines TRBV9 with TRBJ1-2; possibly TRBD1 for D (5 bases). The source was peripheral blood, collected on day 0 of MenACWY control vaccination. The receptor's source is an adult in good health. The CDR3: CASSVGRGDSAYTF. CDR3 DNA sequence: TGTGCCAGCAGCGTAGGGCGGGGGGACTCAGCCTACACCTTC. Full variable domain (missing parts from reference TRBV9 and TRBJ1-2): DSGVTQTPKHLITATGQRVTLRCSPRSGDLSVYWYQQSLDQGLQFLIQYYNGEERAKGNILERFSAQQFPDLHSELNLSSLELGDSALYFCASSVGRGDSAYTFGSGTRLTVV.